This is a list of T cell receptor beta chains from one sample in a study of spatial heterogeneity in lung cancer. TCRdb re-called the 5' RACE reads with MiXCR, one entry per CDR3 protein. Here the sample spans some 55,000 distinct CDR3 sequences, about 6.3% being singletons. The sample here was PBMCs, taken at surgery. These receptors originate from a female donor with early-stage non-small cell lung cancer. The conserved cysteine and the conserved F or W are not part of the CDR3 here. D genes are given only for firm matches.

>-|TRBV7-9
ASSLAQYNANTGELF
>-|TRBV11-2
ASSPARASNEKLF
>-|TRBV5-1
ASSLDSLDTGELF
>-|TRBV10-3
AISESRTAGRFQH
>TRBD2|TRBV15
ATSRGLAGGRADTQY
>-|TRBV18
ASSPQDNARGYT
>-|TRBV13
ASSSPGFLGNTEAF
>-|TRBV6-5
ASSFEVNTGELF
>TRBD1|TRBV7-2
ASSLGGTGRSPLH
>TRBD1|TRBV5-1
ASRWGQGFSYEQY
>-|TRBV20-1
SPNRVSGGTDTQY
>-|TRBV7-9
ASRLTGSSSGNTIY
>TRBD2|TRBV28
ASSSPGLAEGYEQY
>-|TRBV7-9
ASSLAGSRNNEQF
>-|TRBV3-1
ASSPPHRANNNNSPLH
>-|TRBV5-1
ASSIDGPNTGELF
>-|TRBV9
ASSVRAAGLDEQY
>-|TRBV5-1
ASSIGSSYEQY
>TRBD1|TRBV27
ASSPATGMRGEQF
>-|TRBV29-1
SVGRTRSNTEAF
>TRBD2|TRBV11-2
ASSLLSGNGNEQF
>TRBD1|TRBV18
ASSPGQEATEAF
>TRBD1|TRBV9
ASSPTGARLEAF